The clone carrying this T cell receptor (beta chain) was found many times. The data stem from a study of regulatory T cells in long-lasting Graves disease. Relying on iRepertoire HTBI primers and Arm-PCR of CDR3 regions, the team built TCR beta libraries. TCRdb fed the multiplex PCR reads into MiXCR, producing one record per CDR3 protein. In the table there are roughly 400,000 distinct CDR3 sequences, over 15% of which are singletons. As for time point: newly diagnosed GD, antithyroid drugs for less than 3 months. After RNA was extracted from PBMCs, the TCR library was made from it. These same records also appear under a second study, on T cells in Graves' hyperthyroidism and ophthalmopathy. As that report states: Those patients with uncontrolled infection, other autoimmune disease, pregnancy or lactation were excluded.

The sequencing here drew on peripheral blood mononuclear cells (PBMCs), taken at new diagnosis, from a patient treated with antithyroid drugs. The TCR was taken from a woman aged 18 to 35 with Graves disease.

The CDR3 DNA reads as TGTGCCAGCAGTGCTAGCGGGGTGAGCACAGATACGCAGTATTTT. Translated: CASSASGVSTDTQYF. The rearrangement uses TRBV12-3 or TRBV12-4 and TRBJ2-3; TRBD2 agrees at 9 bases. The CDR3 consists of 15 residues. Unmatched junction bases numbered 3, after V lost 5 bases and J lost 0 bases.